The 23 T cell receptor beta chains below all came from one sample that was sequenced in a study of blood T cell repertoires in COVID-19. Produced via immunoSEQ multiplex PCR; TCRdb's table is partial and in-frame only. This sample has 200,000 to 250,000 clones, with 70% to 90% found just once. Sequencing input: PBMCs or T cells enriched from blood (not recorded which). Source of these receptors: a man aged 40-50 years who had recovered from COVID-19.

This clone was detected ten times or more. CDR3 nucleotide sequence: TGTGCCAGCAGCTTGGACAGGGTTAGCACTGAAGCTTTCTTT. It codes for CASSLDRVSTEAFF. V usage is TRBV7-2 and J usage is TRBJ1-1; TRBD1 aligns across 8 bases. The CDR3 extends over 14 amino acids. Germline CDR1 is SGHTA and CDR2 is FQGNSA. V lost 3 bases to trimming and J lost 4 bases; unmatched junction nucleotides: 4.

This chain links TRBV19 with TRBJ1-1; unclear D gene. The CDR3 spans 13 residues. Deletions cut 4 bases from V and 5 bases from J, with 11 bases between. Looked up from germline, CDR1 is LNHDA and CDR2 is SQIVND (reference sequence). The DNA for the CDR3 is TGTGCCAGTAGTACCCTGGGGAGGACTGAAGCTTTCTTT. As protein: CASSTLGRTEAFF.

The V and J genes are TRBV6-5 and TRBJ1-1; D is unresolved. The CDR3 covers 13 residues. Germline lookup yields CDR1 MNHEY and CDR2 SVGAGI. V was trimmed by 7 bases and J by 1 base, leaving 10 bases between them. The chain's CDR3 is CASIYSGNTEAFF. The CDR3 DNA follows: TGTGCCAGCATTTATTCAGGGAACACTGAAGCTTTCTTT.

The rearrangement joins TRBV29-1 to TRBJ2-7, with 7 bases matching TRBD1. The trim removed 6 bases at V and 2 bases at J, leaving 4 bases unmatched. This CDR3 is built from 12 residues. CDR1 and CDR2 from the germline V gene are SQVTM and ANQGSEA. CDR3 nucleotides: TGCAGCGTAAAAGGACAGGCCTACGAGCAGTACTTC. Amino acids: CSVKGQAYEQYF.

CDR3 sequence reads: CASSPQGYEQYF. Written as DNA, the CDR3 is TGTGCCAGCAGCCCACAGGGTTACGAGCAGTACTTC. The chain carries TRBV11-1 and TRBJ2-7; a possible D gene is TRBD1 (6 bases). The V and J ends lost 5 bases and 4 bases respectively, with 9 bases between them. This CDR3 is built from 12 residues. Germline V lookup: CDR1 SGHAT, CDR2 FQDESV (reference sequence).

The J gene is TRBJ1-1, the V gene TRBV19, with TRBD1 as a possible D gene (5 bases). There are 13 residues in the CDR3. Trimming removed 7 bases from V and 0 bases from J, with 9 bases in between. Germline CDR1 and CDR2: LNHDA and SQIVND (reference sequence). Written as DNA, the CDR3 is TGTGCCAGTAACTGGGACTTGAACACTGAAGCTTTCTTT. Residues: CASNWDLNTEAFF. The entire variable domain, with the rest obtained from reference TRBV19 and TRBJ1-1, is as follows: DGGITQSPKYLFRKEGQNVTLSCEQNLNHDAMYWYRQDPGQGLRLIYYSQIVNDFQKGDIAEGYSVSREKKESFPLTVTSAQKNPTAFYLCASNWDLNTEAFFGQGTRLTVV.

The chain links TRBV2 to TRBJ2-3; D is ambiguous. The CDR3 extends over 15 amino acids. V was trimmed by 2 bases and J by 2 bases, leaving 11 bases between them. Germline CDR1 SNHLY, CDR2 FYNNEI. CDR3 residues: CASSENSGYTDTQYF. DNA for the CDR3: TGTGCCAGCAGTGAAAATTCAGGATACACAGATACGCAGTATTTT. Combining the CDR3 with reference TRBV2 and TRBJ2-3 gives the whole variable domain EPEVTQTPSHQVTQMGQEVILRCVPISNHLYFYWYRQILGQKVEFLVSFYNNEISEKSEIFDDQFSVERPDGSNFTLKIRSTKLEDSAMYFCASSENSGYTDTQYFGPGTRLTVL.

This clone has just one count. This sequence joins TRBV6-5 and TRBJ1-5, with a weak D call TRBD1 (6 bases). The CDR3 spans 14 residues. In germline, CDR1 is MNHEY, CDR2 SVGAGI. The V end was cut by 6 bases, the J end by 4 bases, with 13 bases between. CDR3 sequence (DNA): TGTGCCAGCAGCTCGGACAGTCAAAATCAGCCCCAGCATTTT. Its protein product is CASSSDSQNQPQHF.

CDR3 loop: CASSSRGWVHGYTF. The CDR3 bases are TGTGCCAGCAGCTCAAGGGGGTGGGTGCATGGCTACACCTTC. The chain uses TRBV7-2 and TRBJ1-2; D perhaps matches TRBD1 (6 bases). CDR3 length equals 14 residues. Germline CDR1 and CDR2: SGHTA and FQGNSA. The V end lost 4 bases, the J end lost 6 bases, and 15 bases lay between the germline ends. The full variable domain, rest sourced from reference TRBV7-2 and TRBJ1-2, is GAGVSQSPSNKVTEKGKDVELRCDPISGHTALYWYRQSLGQGLEFLIYFQGNSAPDKSGLPSDRFSAERTGGSVSTLTIQRTQQEDSAVYLCASSSRGWVHGYTFGSGTRLTVV.

For the CDR3, the DNA is TGTGCCAGCAGCCAAGTTGGGATAGCGGATACCTACGAGCAGTACTTC. Amino acid sequence: CASSQVGIADTYEQYF. This rearrangement joins TRBV4-2 to TRBJ2-7; D perhaps matches TRBD2 (6 bases). With 1 base removed from V and 2 bases from J, the gap between germline ends came to 15 bases. The CDR3 spans 16 residues. CDR1 and CDR2 (germline): LGHNA, YNFKEQ.

The chain carries TRBV7-2 and TRBJ1-5, with 7 bases fitting TRBD1. CDR3 length equals 11 residues. V gave up 4 bases and J gave up 11 bases; unmatched junction bases: 2. The V gene's germline CDR1 is SGHTA and CDR2 FQGNSA. The CDR3 sequence: CASSSGQAQHF. In DNA, the CDR3 is TGTGCCAGCAGCTCCGGACAGGCCCAGCATTTT.

The J gene is TRBJ2-7, the V gene TRBV9; D is possibly TRBD2 (5 bases). The CDR3 runs 17 residues. The V gene's germline CDR1 is SGDLS and CDR2 YYNGEE. V lost 3 bases to trimming and J lost 5 bases, with 24 bases between them. The CDR3 sequence: CASSAPLGRVDLNEQYF. The CDR3 region has the DNA TGTGCCAGCAGCGCTCCCCTCGGGCGGGTGGATTTGAACGAGCAGTACTTC. Combining the CDR3 with reference TRBV9 and TRBJ2-7 gives the whole variable domain DSGVTQTPKHLITATGQRVTLRCSPRSGDLSVYWYQQSLDQGLQFLIQYYNGEERAKGNILERFSAQQFPDLHSELNLSSLELGDSALYFCASSAPLGRVDLNEQYFGPGTRLTVT.

The rearrangement joins TRBV9 to TRBJ2-3; a possible D gene is TRBD1 (8 bases). This CDR3 region has 16 residues. Germline V gives CDR1 SGDLS, CDR2 YYNGEE. The V and J ends lost 0 bases and 2 bases respectively, with 13 bases between them. In DNA form, the CDR3 reads TGTGCCAGCAGCGTAGGGGGGGGACAGGTCACAGATACGCAGTATTTT. Translating it yields CASSVGGGQVTDTQYF.

This clone was seen only a few times. The chain is built from TRBV5-1 and TRBJ1-1; 9 bases fit TRBD1. The CDR3 spans 11 residues. V gave up 7 bases and J gave up 6 bases; unmatched junction bases: 1. Germline assignment: CDR1 SGHRS and CDR2 YFSETQ. CDR3 in DNA: TGCGCCAGCCGGACAGGGGCTGAAGCTTTCTTT. Its translation: CASRTGAEAFF. Together with reference TRBV5-1 and TRBJ1-1, the CDR3 gives the full variable domain: KAGVTQTPRYLIKTRGQQVTLSCSPISGHRSVSWYQQTPGQGLQFLFEYFSETQRNKGNFPGRFSGRQFSNSRSEMNVSTLELGDSALYLCASRTGAEAFFGQGTRLTVV.

CDR3 region: CASSARRDSYNQPQHF. CDR3 nucleotide sequence: TGTGCCAGCAGCGCACGGAGGGACAGCTACAATCAGCCCCAGCATTTT. The V and J genes are TRBV7-8 and TRBJ1-5; 7 bases map to TRBD1. The CDR3 is 16 amino acids. The V gene end was trimmed by 5 bases and the J gene end by 3 bases; junction bases not matched to a gene: 10. Germline values: CDR1 SGHVS, CDR2 FQNEAQ.

The rearrangement links TRBV7-5 to TRBJ2-7; TRBD2, the table's D call, was not compared with the DNA. TRBV7-5 corresponds to a pseudogene. The CDR3 loop spans 11 amino acids. In DNA form, the CDR3 reads TGTGCCAGAAGCTCGGGAGGCGAGCAGTACTTC. Its translation: CARSSGGEQYF.

The V call is TRBV12-5, the J call TRBJ2-2; a possible D gene is TRBD1 (7 bases). Trimming pared 7 bases from V and 3 bases from J, leaving 15 bases between. CDR3 length: 15 residues. From germline, CDR1 is LGHNT and CDR2 FRNRAP. CDR3 nucleotide sequence: TGTGCTAGTGCTCCCGGAGGGGGCTACACCGGGGAGCTGTTTTTT. Translated, it gives CASAPGGGYTGELFF.

V usage is TRBV5-4 and J usage is TRBJ2-5; D ambiguous. CDR3 size: 15 residues. V lost 0 bases and J lost 2, with 11 bases in between. The germline V gene has CDR1 SGHNT and CDR2 YYREEE (reference sequence). The CDR3 region is CASSLGGAEQETQYF. The CDR3 DNA sequence: TGTGCCAGCAGCTTGGGAGGCGCGGAGCAAGAGACCCAGTACTTC.

The V and J genes are TRBV6-1 and TRBJ2-7, with D perhaps matching TRBD1 (5 bases). With 0 bases removed from V and 0 bases from J, the gap between germline ends came to 9 bases. The CDR3 sequence is 15 residues long. CDR1 and CDR2 (germline): MNHNS, SASEGT. The CDR3 spells CASSEATVSSYEQYF. The CDR3 region has the DNA TGTGCCAGCAGTGAAGCGACAGTCAGCTCCTACGAGCAGTACTTC.

The gene calls are TRBV2 and TRBJ1-2; TRBD1 matches at 7 bases. The CDR3 has 15 residues. From germline, CDR1 is SNHLY and CDR2 FYNNEI. Losses at the gene ends were 6 bases for V and 1 base for J; bases not matched to a gene: 8. CDR3 in DNA: TGTGCCAGCAGCAGTGAAGGGGGCCGTAACTATGGCTACACCTTC. This sequence encodes CASSSEGGRNYGYTF.

The chain is built from TRBV3-1 (or the pseudogene TRBV3-2) and TRBJ2-1; 9 positions match TRBD2. V dropped 3 bases and J dropped 7; count of bases not matched to a gene: 7. The CDR3 covers 15 residues. CDR1 is LGHDT, CDR2 YNNKEL, per germline (reference sequence). This CDR3 is CASSHSSGRRNEQFF. DNA for the CDR3: TGTGCCAGCAGCCACAGTAGCGGGAGAAGGAATGAGCAGTTCTTC.

The CDR3 nucleotides are TGTGCCACCAGCAGAGATGGCGCGGGGCAGGGTGTGCGGGGCTACACCTTC. This codes for CATSRDGAGQGVRGYTF. The chain couples TRBV15 to TRBJ1-2; possible D gene TRBD1, 5 bases. The V end was cut by 0 bases, the J end by 8 bases, with 22 bases between. The CDR3 length is 17 residues. CDR1 is LNHNV and CDR2 is YYDKDF in the germline V gene (reference sequence).

The V gene is TRBV18, the J gene TRBJ2-7; TRBD2 might be the D (6 bases). Germline CDR1 is KGHSH and CDR2 is LQKENI. CDR3 length: 15 residues. Trimming took 3 bases from V and 4 from J, leaving 16 bases between them. The CDR3 loop reads CASSPRDSTAYEQYF. In DNA form, the CDR3 reads TGTGCCAGCTCACCCAGGGACTCTACCGCATACGAGCAGTACTTC.